Below are 18 T cell receptor beta chains sequenced from a single sample in a study of CD8+CD57+ T cells in acquired aplastic anemia. CDR3 and TCR beta VDJ profiling relied on a genomic DNA template. Via MiXCR, TCRdb re-called the reads, giving one row per CDR3 protein. The table records 150,000 to 200,000 distinct CDR3 sequences, about half of them present only once. Those patients picked for sequencing had displayed CD8+CD57+ cell expansion on flow cytometry. Input material: sorted CD4+, CD8+, or CD8+CD57+ T cells (not recorded which) from PBMCs. The source is a human donor with aplastic anemia.

The genes are TRBV2 and TRBJ2-7, with D perhaps given as TRBD1 or TRBD2 (5 bases each). CDR3 length: 13 amino acids. With 8 bases removed from V and 7 bases from J, the gap between germline ends came to 18 bases. The V gene's germline CDR1 is SNHLY and CDR2 FYNNEI. CDR3 region: CASGTGLGREQYV. The CDR3 bases are TGTGCCAGCGGTACAGGACTTGGCCGGGAGCAGTACGTC.

At least ten counts were recorded for this clonotype. The chain recombines TRBV12-3 or TRBV12-4 with TRBJ2-2; D is possibly TRBD1 (6 bases). V lost 5 bases, J lost 2 bases, and 9 bases lay in between. CDR3 length equals 14 residues. CDR3 nucleotide sequence: TGTGCCAGCAGTCGGACAGAAAACACCGGGGAGCTGTTTTTT. It encodes CASSRTENTGELFF.

The chain couples TRBV7-8 to TRBJ1-5, with 7 nucleotides matching TRBD1. Looked up from germline, CDR1 is SGHVS and CDR2 is FQNEAQ. CDR3 length: 15 residues. Trimming removed 6 bases from V and 4 bases from J; junction bases left unmatched: 9. The CDR3 nucleotides read TGTGCCAGCAGTCGAATGACAGGGACTAATCAGCCCCAGCATTTT. Its translation is CASSRMTGTNQPQHF.

As concerns this clonotype: A read error may account for a junction end that differs from germline. This chain connects TRBV15 to TRBJ2-5; D is uncertain. The CDR3 covers 15 residues. Germline V CDR1 and CDR2: LNHNV, YYDKDF (reference sequence). This chain's CDR3 is CAASRGGVGKGTQYF. Written as DNA, the CDR3 is TGTGCCGCCAGCAGAGGTGGTGTAGGGAAAGGGACCCAGTACTTC.

This clonotype was found a few times. The chain couples TRBV18 to TRBJ2-7; 8 bases fit TRBD1. V trimming: 5 bases; J trimming: 6 bases; junction bases outside the gene matches: 9. The CDR3 consists of 14 residues. The germline V gene encodes CDR1 KGHSH and CDR2 LQKENI. The CDR3 DNA sequence: TGTGCCAGCTCATCGGACAGGGATGTAAGCGAGCAGTACGTC. Its protein product is CASSSDRDVSEQYV.

In the case of this clonotype: Without the conserved terminal phenylalanine or tryptophan, this CDR3 likely stems from a read error. This rearrangement joins TRBV11-1 to TRBJ2-1, with 9 bases aligning to TRBD1. The V segment lost 4 bases and the J segment 8 bases; nucleotides outside the gene matches: 6. Germline lookup yields CDR1 SGHAT and CDR2 FQDESV (reference sequence). CDR3 length: 14 amino acids. CDR3 in amino acids: CASSWDRVQYEQFL. As DNA, the CDR3 is TGTGCCAGCAGCTGGGACAGGGTTCAATATGAGCAGTTCCTC.

This chain connects TRBV2 to TRBJ1-4, with a possible D match to TRBD1 (5 bases). The V gene's germline CDR1 is SNHLY and CDR2 FYNNEI. The CDR3 runs 15 residues. Trimming removed 2 bases from V and 3 bases from J, with 10 bases in between. CDR3: CASSEFRASNEKLFF. CDR3 nucleotide sequence: TGTGCCAGCAGTGAATTCAGGGCCTCTAATGAAAAACTGTTTTTT.

This clonotype was detected once. The chain employs TRBV15 and TRBJ2-1; 9 nucleotides align to TRBD2. V was clipped by 3 bases and J by 4 bases; unmatched bases: 4. From germline, CDR1 is LNHNV and CDR2 YYDKDF (reference sequence). The CDR3 spans 15 residues. As DNA, the CDR3 is TGTGCCACCAGCAGCTGGACTAGCGAGTACAATGAGCAGTTCTTC. This codes for CATSSWTSEYNEQFF.

This clonotype qualifies as medium-sized (0.01 to 0.1%). This sequence joins TRBV24-1 and TRBJ2-5; a weak D match, TRBD2 (7 bases). Germline V gene sequence: CDR1 KGHDR, CDR2 SFDVKD. The CDR3 consists of 14 residues. With 8 bases removed from V and 5 bases from J, the gap between germline ends came to 17 bases. The CDR3 protein is CATKYRGAGETQYF. CDR3 sequence (DNA): TGTGCCACCAAGTACCGGGGGGCCGGGGAGACCCAGTACTTC.

At least ten counts were recorded for this clonotype. The rearrangement uses TRBV5-1 and TRBJ1-6; 9 positions agree with TRBD1. There are 14 residues in the CDR3. V lost 6 bases and J lost 9; bases outside the gene matches: 7. Germline V gene lookup returns CDR1 SGHRS and CDR2 YFSETQ. CDR3 protein: CASTITGGGSPLHF. CDR3 nucleotides: TGCGCCAGCACCATCACAGGGGGCGGTTCACCCCTCCACTTT.

The chain is built from TRBV7-8 and TRBJ1-6, with D perhaps matching TRBD1 (6 bases). This CDR3 contains 14 residues. Per germline, CDR1 SGHVS and CDR2 FQNEAQ. Between the trimmed V and J ends, which lost 1 base and 7 bases, there was a span of 8 bases. The CDR3 sequence: CASSLEGVNSPLHF. CDR3 DNA: TGTGCCAGCAGCTTAGAGGGGGTGAATTCACCCCTCCACTTT.

With respect to this clonotype: A much larger clonotype is one base distant, so this may be a read error. The CDR3, as DNA: TGTACCAGCAGTTACGGCGGTCGGTATGGCTACACCTTC. This translates into CTSSYGGRYGYTF. V gene TRBV7-9 combines with J gene TRBJ1-2; D gene unclear. CDR1 SEHNR and CDR2 FQNEAQ come from the germline V gene (reference sequence). This CDR3 has 13 amino acids.

This clonotype appeared a single time. The chain joins TRBV3-1 to TRBJ2-2, with 8 bases aligning to TRBD1. From germline, CDR1 is LGHDT and CDR2 YNNKEL (reference sequence). V was pared by 4 bases and J by 6 bases, with 10 bases of the junction left unmatched. The CDR3 covers 16 residues. CDR3 DNA: TGTGCCAGCAGCCCCAACCCAGGGGGCGTCTCCGGGGAGCTGTTTTTT. Residues: CASSPNPGGVSGELFF.

Ten or more counts support this clonotype. This chain connects TRBV20-1 to TRBJ2-7; 7 nucleotides match TRBD1. V lost 3 bases and J lost 9; bases outside the gene matches: 5. The CDR3 runs to 11 residues. Germline V gene sequence: CDR1 DFQATT, CDR2 SNEGSKA (reference sequence). The DNA for the CDR3 is TGCAGTGCTAGTAGACAGGGTGTGCAGTACTTC. Translating it yields CSASRQGVQYF.

The sample holds many counts of this clonotype. This rearrangement joins TRBV12-3 or TRBV12-4 to TRBJ2-5, with no clear D. The germline V and J ends were trimmed by 1 base and 5 bases, with 11 bases remaining between them. The CDR3 runs 14 residues. CDR3 in DNA: TGTGCCAGCAGTTTAGATTTCCTTTCCGAGACCCAGTACTTC. Its protein is CASSLDFLSETQYF.

The chain is built from TRBV9 and TRBJ2-3; 7 bases match TRBD2. The V gene's germline CDR1 is SGDLS and CDR2 YYNGEE. V was pared by 4 bases and J by 0 bases, with 11 bases of the junction left unmatched. The CDR3 has 17 residues. The CDR3 reads CASSSRLARLSTDTQYF. CDR3 nucleotides: TGTGCCAGCAGCTCTCGACTAGCCAGGCTAAGCACAGATACGCAGTATTTT.

This clonotype was recorded at least ten times. This chain connects TRBV6-1 to TRBJ2-7; no reliable D call. V lost 6 bases and J lost 2, with 5 bases in between. Germline CDR1 and CDR2: MNHNS and SASEGT. This CDR3 spans 11 amino acids. The CDR3 sequence is CASRGTYEQYF. The DNA for the CDR3 is TGTGCCAGCAGGGGTACCTACGAGCAGTACTTC.

As for this clonotype: This may be a read error: a much more frequent sequence differs by one nucleotide. The chain uses TRBV7-6 and TRBJ2-1; 10 positions agree with TRBD2. This CDR3 is 16 amino acids long. CDR1 SGHVS and CDR2 FNYEAQ come from the germline V gene. This chain's CDR3 is CASSRRFSGRNNEQLF. CDR3 coding DNA: TGTGCCAGCAGCCGCCGATTTAGCGGGAGGAACAATGAGCAGCTCTTC.